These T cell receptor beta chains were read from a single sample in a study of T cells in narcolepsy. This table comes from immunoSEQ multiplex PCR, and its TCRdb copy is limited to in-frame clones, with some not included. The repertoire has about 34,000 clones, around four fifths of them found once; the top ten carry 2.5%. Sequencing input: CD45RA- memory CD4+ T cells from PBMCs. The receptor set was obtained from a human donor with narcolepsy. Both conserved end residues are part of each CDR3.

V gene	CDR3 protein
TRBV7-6	CASSSEGDGTQYF
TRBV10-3	CAISETDLLGTEAFF
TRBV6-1	CASSEYGGAKDEQFF
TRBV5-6	CASTISGRDDQPQHF
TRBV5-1	CASRGRLATEAFF
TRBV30	CAWSRKGVRTYEQYF
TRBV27	CASGLPFYEQYF
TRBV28	CASAAGSGYEQYF
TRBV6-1	CASSERRDSGYGYTF
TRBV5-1	CASSLRQDFSDTQYF
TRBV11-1	CASRTRTGAESPLHF
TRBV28	CASSPSLGHGETQYF
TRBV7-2	CASSLVTGGRPNEQFF
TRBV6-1	CASYDRANYGYTF
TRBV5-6	CASSRRQFEAFF
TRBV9	CASSVSGRYGYTF
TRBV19	CASRDLKVDEQFF
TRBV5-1	CASSRRIGEGGNEQFF
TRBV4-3	CASSQVGGGESLYGYTF
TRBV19	CASSIDGTSMRGELFF
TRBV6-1	CASSDPLSGYTF
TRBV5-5	CASNEPGASSYEQYF
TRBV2	CASTLSGGIGKNIQYF
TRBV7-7	CASAPSGGNNEQFF
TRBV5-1	CASSYRGSSVMQETQYF
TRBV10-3	CAIRTATGVSSYEQYF
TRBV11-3	CASSYNRDTEQYF
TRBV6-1	CASKEGGSRSGYTF
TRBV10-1	CASSVSYGYTF
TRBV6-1	CASSETGGSYNEQFF
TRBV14	CASSQPGRAEQYF
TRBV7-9	CASSLGTANNEQFF
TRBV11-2	CASSLGSGSSTDTQYF
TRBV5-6	CASGEGVPGNTIYF
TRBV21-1	CASSTHHRDRGRYEQYF
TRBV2	CASSRLISGNTIYF
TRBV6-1	CASSGALGQGTQYF
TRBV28	CASKGAGGTYNEQFF
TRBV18	CASSRGEGLYGYTF
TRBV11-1	CASSAQSMNTEAFF
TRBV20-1	CSAGGAEQYF
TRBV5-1	CASSLAGKSYNEQFF
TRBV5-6	CASSLQSGVYHEQYF
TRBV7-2	CASSLQGPTGELFF
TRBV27	CASSFTFPGTEQFF
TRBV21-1	CASSKNGWANPGELFF
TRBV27	CASSLRGSNTGELFF
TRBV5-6	CASSIDRGRSGNEKLFF
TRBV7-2	CASSPWTSGRLGGETQYF
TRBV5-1	CASSPATRADTEAFF